The rows below give T cell receptor beta chains drawn from one sample of a study of T cell clonotyping in hematopoietic cell transplantation. Profiled with immunoSEQ multiplex PCR; TCRdb holds only in-frame clones, not every one. The table has 25,000 to 30,000 clones, just over 90% seen once. Sample: peripheral blood mononuclear cells, taken before stem cell transplant. All receptors come from a man aged 50-59 years with acute myeloid leukemia. Some clones in this sample may be carry-over from other donors' samples. Each CDR3 is given with its conserved first and last residue. The D gene is left open where the match is weak. Expanded clones are given a class, and other clones once, few, many or no size at all.

CDR3 DNA	CDR3 protein	clone size	V gene	J gene	D gene
TGTGCCAGCAGCTCCAGGCAGGGGCCGACGGTTCAGCCCCAGCATTTT	CASSSRQGPTVQPQHF	once	TRBV7-8	TRBJ1-5	NA
TGTGCCAGCAGTGAAGCGCTCGGCCCCACAGATACGCAGTATTTT	CASSEALGPTDTQYF	NA	TRBV6-1	TRBJ2-3	NA
TGTGCCAGCAGCGAGGGGGCGCCAACTGAAGCTTTCTTT	CASSEGAPTEAFF	NA	TRBV7-2	TRBJ1-1	TRBD1
TGTGCCAGCAGCGTAGATACGGGCCCCTACGAGCAGTTCTTC	CASSVDTGPYEQFF	NA	TRBV9	TRBJ2-1	NA
TGTGCCAGCAGTGCGAGCAATCAGCCCCAGCATTTT	CASSASNQPQHF	NA	TRBV14	TRBJ1-5	NA
TGTGCCAGCAGTACTAGCGGTCAAGAGACCCAGTACTTC	CASSTSGQETQYF	NA	TRBV28	TRBJ2-5	TRBD2
TGTGCCAGCAGCTTGGGGGACAGCGGGGGGGAGACCCAGTACTTC	CASSLGDSGGETQYF	NA	TRBV5-6	TRBJ2-5	TRBD2
TGTGCCAGCAGTCGAAGACAGGGCGAAGCTTTCTTT	CASSRRQGEAFF	NA	TRBV6-5	TRBJ1-1	TRBD1
TGTGCCAGCAGCTCCTCCCCACGGGTCAACCTGGAGACCCAGTACTTC	CASSSSPRVNLETQYF	NA	TRBV11-2	TRBJ2-5	NA
TGTGCCAGCAGTCGCCAAACAGGGAACGGCGGAACTGAAGCTTTCTTT	CASSRQTGNGGTEAFF	NA	TRBV28	TRBJ1-1	NA
TGTGCCAGCAGCTTGTTGGTAAATCCCTACAATGAGCAGTTCTTC	CASSLLVNPYNEQFF	NA	TRBV5-4	TRBJ2-1	NA
TGTGCCAGTAGATTAGTCAGTAGCACAGATACGCAGTATTTT	CASRLVSSTDTQYF	NA	TRBV19	TRBJ2-3	NA
TGCGCCAGCAGCCTAACAGGGGGCTACGACACTGAAGCTTTCTTT	CASSLTGGYDTEAFF	NA	TRBV4-1	TRBJ1-1	TRBD1
TGTGCCAGCACCGAAGGGTTAAGGGGCACTGAAGCTTTCTTT	CASTEGLRGTEAFF	NA	TRBV9	TRBJ1-1	NA
TGTGCCAGCAGTTTCGCACCGGGACAGGGTGGCTACACCTTC	CASSFAPGQGGYTF	once	TRBV6-1	TRBJ1-2	TRBD1